These 14 T cell receptor beta chains originate from one sample sequenced in a study of T cell repertoires in cytomegalovirus infection. One entry per CDR3 protein results from TCRdb running MiXCR on the reads. The table lists almost 550,000 distinct CDR3 sequences, approximately 17% of them singletons. Input material: CD8+ T cells from PBMCs. Receptors originate from a human donor in good health (CMV status not recorded). Some clones in this sample may be carry-over from other donors' samples.

This clonotype appeared many times. The chain's CDR3 is CASSWGTDTQYF. CDR3 coding DNA: TGTGCCAGCAGCTGGGGCACAGATACGCAGTATTTT. The rearrangement uses TRBV11-2 and TRBJ2-3; D is unclear. The CDR3 runs 12 residues. Germline lookup yields CDR1 SGHAT and CDR2 FQNNGV. V was shortened by 4 bases and J by 1 base, with 3 bases between the two germline ends.

The chain carries TRBV20-1 and TRBJ2-7; D remains unclear. The germline gives CDR1 DFQATT, CDR2 SNEGSKA (reference sequence). The CDR3 is 14 residues long. V dropped 0 bases and J dropped 2 bases, with 11 bases sitting between them. CDR3 coding DNA: TGCAGTGCTAGAGATCTTAAGGGTACCTACGAGCAGTACTTC. Its translation: CSARDLKGTYEQYF.

The rearrangement links TRBV29-1 to TRBJ2-1, with TRBD2 matching 11 bases. CDR1 SQVTM and CDR2 ANQGSEA come from the germline V gene. Losses at the gene ends were 1 base for V and 4 bases for J; bases not matched to a gene: 6. This CDR3 has 16 amino acids. The CDR3 is CSVEGLAGGMYNEQFF. The CDR3 bases are TGCAGCGTTGAAGGGCTAGCGGGAGGTATGTACAATGAGCAGTTCTTC.

This clonotype was seen repeatedly, ten times or more. The chain uses TRBV27 and TRBJ2-5, with a weak D call TRBD2 (6 bases). V was clipped by 3 bases and J by 2 bases, with 13 bases between them. The CDR3 covers 15 residues. CDR1 and CDR2 (germline): MNHEY, SMNVEV (reference sequence). The CDR3 region is CASSFLGGDQETQYF. In nucleotides, the CDR3 is TGTGCCAGCAGTTTTTTAGGAGGGGATCAAGAGACCCAGTACTTC.

This clonotype occurred many times. This chain connects TRBV7-8 to TRBJ2-1, with D possibly TRBD1 on 6 matching bases. V shed 4 bases and J shed 0 bases, with 10 bases lying between them. The CDR3 is 15 residues long. Germline V gives CDR1 SGHVS, CDR2 FQNEAQ. CDR3 DNA: TGTGCCAGCAGCTACCGGGACATCTCCTACAATGAGCAGTTCTTC. It yields the protein CASSYRDISYNEQFF.

This clonotype was observed a single time. Germline is not matched at one junction end, which may reflect a read error. This chain connects TRBV12-5 to TRBJ2-5; possible D gene TRBD1, 5 bases. Per the germline V gene, CDR1 is LGHNT and CDR2 is FRNRAP. CDR3 length equals 14 residues. The CDR3, as DNA: TGTGCTAGTGGTTTACCAGGGTCAGTAGAGATCCAGTACTTC. This translates into CASGLPGSVEIQYF.

Comments on this clonotype: At one boundary the junction diverges from the germline segment, which might be a read error. The V gene is TRBV5-1, the J gene TRBJ2-1; 11 bases are shared with TRBD2. This CDR3 has 16 residues. The germline CDR1 and CDR2 sequences are SGHRS and YFSETQ. The CDR3 bases are TGCGCCAGCAGCTTGTTTAGCGGGGGGGACTACAATGTGCAGTTCTTC. This gives the protein CASSLFSGGDYNVQFF.

The chain employs TRBV12-3 or TRBV12-4 and TRBJ2-2; 12 bases fit TRBD2. The junction had 6 bases not matched to a gene; V was cut back by 5 bases and J by 5 bases. The CDR3 covers 16 residues. The CDR3 nucleotides are TGTGCCAGCAGTCCTAGCGGGGGGGCGCGGACCGGGGAGCTGTTTTTT. The encoded protein is CASSPSGGARTGELFF.

This clonotype occurred a few times. The chain recombines TRBV14 with TRBJ1-1; the match to TRBD1 covers 9 bases. V was clipped by 0 bases and J by 7 bases; unmatched bases: 9. CDR3 length equals 16 residues. Germline V gives CDR1 SGHDN, CDR2 FVKESK. The CDR3 nucleotides read TGTGCCAGCAGCCAAGATCGGGACAGGGTCGCCCTTGAAGCTTTCTTT. It translates to CASSQDRDRVALEAFF.

The chain is built from TRBV2 and TRBJ2-7, with D possibly matching TRBD1 (6 bases). The CDR3 sequence is 11 residues long. Germline values: CDR1 SNHLY, CDR2 FYNNEI. V shed 11 bases and J shed 5 bases, with 13 bases lying between them. This CDR3 is CAGKGDHEQYF. The CDR3, as DNA: TGTGCCGGGAAGGGGGACCACGAGCAGTACTTC.

This clonotype was observed a handful of times. The chain joins TRBV5-8 to TRBJ1-1; TRBD1 aligns across 7 bases. The CDR3 runs 17 residues. V shed 4 bases and J 1 base; nucleotides not matched to a gene: 13. The germline V gene has CDR1 SGHTS and CDR2 YDEGEE. The CDR3 DNA reads TGTGCCAGCAGCCCTTTATACAGGGGCGAGAAGAACACTGAAGCTTTCTTT. This gives the protein CASSPLYRGEKNTEAFF.

Comment on this clonotype: This may be a read error: a much more frequent sequence differs by one nucleotide. V and J are TRBV15 and TRBJ2-7; 8 nucleotides agree with TRBD2. CDR3 length equals 16 residues. Germline V lookup: CDR1 LNHNV, CDR2 YYDKDF (reference sequence). CDR3 amino acids: CVTSTPGLAGFYEQYF. As DNA, the CDR3 is TGTGTCACCAGCACCCCCGGGCTAGCGGGCTTCTACGAGCAGTACTTC.

This clonotype was observed at least ten times. V gene TRBV27 combines with J gene TRBJ1-1, with a tentative D call TRBD1 (6 bases). Germline loops: CDR1 MNHEY, CDR2 SMNVEV (reference sequence). Trimming removed 5 bases from V and 3 bases from J, with 22 bases in between. The CDR3 totals 17 residues. The CDR3 reads CASSPLQGWGAHTEAFF. DNA of the CDR3: TGTGCCAGCAGTCCCCTACAGGGTTGGGGGGCGCACACTGAAGCTTTCTTT.

This clonotype turned up a few times. The rearrangement uses TRBV6-6 and TRBJ2-1; D unclear. Per the germline V gene, CDR1 is MNHNY and CDR2 is SVGAGI (reference sequence). V lost 7 bases to trimming and J lost 7 bases, with 11 bases between them. The CDR3 is made up of 12 amino acids. CDR3 sequence reads: CASISILNEQFF. Here the CDR3 DNA reads TGTGCCAGCATCTCGATCTTAAATGAGCAGTTCTTC.